This T cell receptor beta chain was identified in a study of cytotoxic CD8 clonotypes in ibrutinib-treated CLL. Study-wide background: Patients attained approximately 24 partial and 2 complete responses; at median roughly 73 months, approximately 14 remained remitted while around twelve progressed.

The targeted sequencing depth was 1 in 200,000 to 1 in 1 million T cells. Assay used: immunoSEQ multiplex PCR; TCRdb lists only in-frame clones, some missing. The sample holds about 300,000 clones, approximately 76% seen once. Study-level points and caveats: Clonality increased at ibrutinib response, then returned toward baseline at progression.

V lost 1 base, J lost 4 bases, and 17 bases lay in between. The CDR3 sequence is 16 residues long. Germline loops: CDR1 SGHRS, CDR2 YFSETQ. Turning to this clone: Its specificity is not known.

The receptor was isolated from a human donor with chronic lymphocytic leukemia. This chain connects TRBV5-1 to TRBJ1-1; D call uncertain. The source material was PBMCs, sampled at disease progression, from a patient treated with ibrutinib. CDR3 sequence: CASSLFPPSTTTEAFF. CDR3 coding DNA: TGCGCCAGCAGCTTGTTCCCCCCCTCGACGACCACTGAAGCTTTCTTT.